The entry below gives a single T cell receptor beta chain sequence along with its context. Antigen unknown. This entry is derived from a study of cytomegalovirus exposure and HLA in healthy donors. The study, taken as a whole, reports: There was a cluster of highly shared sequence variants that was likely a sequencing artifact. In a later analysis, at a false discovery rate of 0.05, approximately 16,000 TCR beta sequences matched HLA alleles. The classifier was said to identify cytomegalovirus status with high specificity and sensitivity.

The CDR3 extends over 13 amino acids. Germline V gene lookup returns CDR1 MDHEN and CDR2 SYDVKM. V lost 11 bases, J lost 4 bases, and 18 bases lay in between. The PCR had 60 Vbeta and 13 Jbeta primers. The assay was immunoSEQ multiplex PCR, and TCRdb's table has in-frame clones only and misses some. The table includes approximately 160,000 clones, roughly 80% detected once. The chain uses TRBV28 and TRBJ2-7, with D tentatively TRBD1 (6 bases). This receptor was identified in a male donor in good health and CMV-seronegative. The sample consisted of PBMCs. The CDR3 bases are TGTGCCTCCCACCGGGCCAGGGGTTACGAGCAGTACTTC. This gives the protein CASHRARGYEQYF.